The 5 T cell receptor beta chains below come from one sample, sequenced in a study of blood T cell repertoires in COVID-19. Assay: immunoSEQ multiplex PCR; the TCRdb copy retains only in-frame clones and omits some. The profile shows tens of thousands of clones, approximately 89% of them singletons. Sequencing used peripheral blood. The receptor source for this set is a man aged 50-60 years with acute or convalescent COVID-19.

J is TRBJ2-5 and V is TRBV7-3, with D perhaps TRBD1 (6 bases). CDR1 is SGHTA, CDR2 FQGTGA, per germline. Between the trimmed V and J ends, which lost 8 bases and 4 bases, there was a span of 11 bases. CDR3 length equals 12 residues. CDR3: CASSGDGETQYF. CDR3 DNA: TGTGCCAGCTCAGGGGACGGAGAGACCCAGTACTTC.

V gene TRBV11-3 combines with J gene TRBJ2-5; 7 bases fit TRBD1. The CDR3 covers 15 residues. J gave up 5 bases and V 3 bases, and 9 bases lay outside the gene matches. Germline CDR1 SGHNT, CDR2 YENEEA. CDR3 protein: CASSFTGVHGETQYF. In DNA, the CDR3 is TGTGCCAGCAGCTTCACAGGGGTACATGGGGAGACCCAGTACTTC.

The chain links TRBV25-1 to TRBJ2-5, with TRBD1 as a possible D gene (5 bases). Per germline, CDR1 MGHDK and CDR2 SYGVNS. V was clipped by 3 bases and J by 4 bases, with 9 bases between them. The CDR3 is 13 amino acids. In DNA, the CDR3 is TGTGCCAGCAGTGACAGGGAAATAGAGACCCAGTACTTC. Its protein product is CASSDREIETQYF.

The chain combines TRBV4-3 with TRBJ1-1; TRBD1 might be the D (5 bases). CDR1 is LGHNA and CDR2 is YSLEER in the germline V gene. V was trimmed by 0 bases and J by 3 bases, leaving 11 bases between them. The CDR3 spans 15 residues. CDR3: CASSQDGTGYTEAFF. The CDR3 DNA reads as TGCGCCAGCAGCCAAGATGGCACAGGATACACTGAAGCTTTCTTT.

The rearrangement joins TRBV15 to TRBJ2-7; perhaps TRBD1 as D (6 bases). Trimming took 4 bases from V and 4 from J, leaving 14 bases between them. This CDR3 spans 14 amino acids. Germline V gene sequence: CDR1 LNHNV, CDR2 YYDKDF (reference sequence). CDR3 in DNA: TGTGCCACCAGCAATGACAGGATCGCGTACGAGCAGTACGTC. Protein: CATSNDRIAYEQYV.